This TCR beta chain was found in a study of T-cell memory formation after mild COVID-19 (dated by TCRdb to the early 2020s). Broadly, across the study: Most TCR sequence clusters were specific to one of the two donors. In a couple of donors, T-cell clones that expanded and contracted after mild COVID-19 were tracked by sequencing TCRalpha and TCRbeta repertoires over time. Two young, previously healthy adult volunteers, one female and one male, were included in the cohort. What the authors observed across the whole study: Clones that contracted from day 15 to 85 showed balanced CD4/CD8 phenotypes, whereas a second wave of clones that expanded from day 15 to 37 leaned towards CD4+. SARS-CoV-2 specificity was not confirmed for the second-wave clones peaking on day 37. Contracting CD4+ clones turned up mainly in the CM and EM memory subsets, whereas EMRA was where CD8+ clones were enriched. Only two mild cases were covered by the study, and larger cohorts that include severe cases with pre-infection samples were considered necessary. Some responding clones were detected in pre-infection memory, suggesting pre-existing cross-reactive memory T cells joined the SARS-CoV-2 response.

With respect to this clonotype: Its cognate antigen has yet to be identified. Per-base qualities were not stored, and no clone one base away is much larger.

Ficoll-Paque density gradient centrifugation was used to isolate PBMCs. Sequenced on an Illumina NovaSeq 6000. TCRalpha and TCRbeta cDNA libraries were built by 5'RACE with constant-segment primers, adding sample barcodes and unique molecular identifiers. Trizol reagent was used to extract RNA from every sample. Library amplification was performed in two PCR steps, and a second sample barcode and Illumina TruSeq adapters were introduced in the second step. Libraries were sequenced on an Illumina NovaSeq with 2 x 150 bp paired-end reads. From the authors' description of their analysis: Reads were demultiplexed and collapsed into UMI-guided consensus sequences with migec v1.2.7. Using mixcr v2.1.11, UMI consensuses were aligned to TRA and TRB V and J templates and then assembled into clonotypes. Clonotypes were classified as expanded or contracted when called significant by both edgeR and NoisET, with noise models trained on biological replicates. edgeR calls used a false discovery rate-adjusted p below 0.01 and a log2 fold-change threshold of 1. As an exploratory analysis of dynamics, max-normalized trajectories of the 1000 most abundant clonotypes were examined with PCA combined with hierarchical clustering. The CD4 or CD8 phenotype of responding clones was assigned using the separately sequenced CD4+ and CD8+ repertoires. TCRdb passed the public sequencing reads through fastp at Q25 and MiXCR, retaining productive beta sequences. A single entry per CDR3 protein holds the most common genes and DNA from its merged rows. The V and J calls reflect TCRdb's pipeline rather than the authors' work. In this sample the table shows around 300,000 distinct CDR3 sequences, approximately 14% of which occur a single time. About a fifth of the sample belongs to the ten largest clones.

The CDR3 numbers 15 residues from cysteine through phenylalanine. The DNA shown is the 45-base CDR3, in frame from base 1. For CDR1 and CDR2, the germline V gene (reference sequence) lists GTSNPN and SVGIG. Between the V and J ends, shortened by 2 bases and 2 bases respectively, the junction contains 14 bases. This receptor chain uses TRBV30 and TRBJ2-3; confidence is insufficient to name the D gene. Sequencing was carried out using PBMCs or a T cell subset sorted from them (not recorded which). The source is a man in his late teens or twenties who had mild COVID-19 (a few samples of this study predate the infection). The sample titles of this study are shuffled in the database, so cell type and time point are left out; the donor was told from shared clones. At the DNA level, the sequence is TGTGCCTGGAGTCGGGTGACTGGAGTCACAGATACGCAGTATTTT. This yields the protein CAWSRVTGVTDTQYF.